The TCR beta chain described here comes from a study of CD8 T cells in ankylosing spondylitis. General observations from the study: Reportedly, disease-linked clones are significantly enriched in ankylosing spondylitis patients' matched synovial fluid. Some motif variants had been reported before (in reactive arthritis synovial fluid and blood).

Germline CDR1 and CDR2: MDHEN and SYDVKM. The CDR3 is 12 amino acids. This clonotype was recorded only once. No antigen is known for it. One end of the junction does not line up with germline, which may come from a read error. A single record per CDR3 protein comes from TCRdb applying MiXCR to the 5' RACE reads. This sample has approximately 35,000 distinct CDR3 sequences, with 13% found just once. This clonotype was sampled from a male donor with ankylosing spondylitis. V is TRBV28 and J is TRBJ2-7; D may be TRBD1 (5 bases). Sequencing was performed on synovial fluid, either unsorted or a sorted T cell fraction (not recorded which). This chain's CDR3 is CASSLFDRAEIF. The DNA for the CDR3 is TGTGCCAGCAGTTTATTTGACAGAGCTGAAATCTTC. The variable domain in full, completed from reference TRBV28 and TRBJ2-7, reads DVKVTQSSRYLVKRTGEKVFLECVQDMDHENMFWYRQDPGLGLRLIYFSYDVKMKEKGDIPEGYSVSREKKERFSLILESASTNQTSMYLCASSLFDRAEIFGPGTRLTVT.